The rows below give T cell receptor beta chains drawn from one sample of a study of T cells in Graves' hyperthyroidism and ophthalmopathy. TCRdb called the multiplex PCR reads again in MiXCR, with one record for every CDR3 protein. The table has 400,000 to 600,000 distinct CDR3 sequences, approximately 16% seen once; the top ten hold 25% to 30%. Sequenced sample: blood. The receptors derive from a woman aged 25-40 years with Graves' ophthalmopathy. Each CDR3 is given with its conserved first and last residue. D genes are given only for firm matches. The size field is filled for only some rows; it gives once, few, many or a size class.

length,D,J,size,V,DNA,CDR3
12,.,TRBJ1-1,many,TRBV7-2,TGTGCCAGCAGCTTAGGGTCCACTGAAGCTTTCTTT,CASSLGSTEAFF
16,.,TRBJ2-5,few,TRBV4-1,TGCGCCAGCAGCCAAGGCATGGGCCGGATAGGGGAGACCCAGTACTTC,CASSQGMGRIGETQYF
16,TRBD1,TRBJ2-6,.,TRBV20-1,TGCAGTGCGGGGACAGGGATGTATGCTGGGGCCAACGTCCTGACTTTC,CSAGTGMYAGANVLTF
16,.,TRBJ2-3,many,TRBV20-1,TGCAGTGCTATACCACCCCGGGGGCGGCTTACAGATACGCAGTATTTT,CSAIPPRGRLTDTQYF
13,TRBD2,TRBJ2-7,many,TRBV20-1,TGCAGTGCTAGCCAGGGTTCGGGGGGCGAGCAGTACTTC,CSASQGSGGEQYF
12,TRBD1,TRBJ1-1,.,TRBV5-1,TGTGCCAGCAGCTTTCAGGGGGCGGAAGCTTTCTTT,CASSFQGAEAFF
15,TRBD2,TRBJ2-3,many,TRBV6-2/TRBV6-3,TGTGCCAGCAGCCCTAGCGGGAGGGCGTCAGATACGCAGTATTTT,CASSPSGRASDTQYF
16,TRBD2,TRBJ2-7,many,TRBV28,TGTGCCAGCAGTCCGCCAATGACTAGCGTTGGGAGCGAGCAGTACTTC,CASSPPMTSVGSEQYF
13,TRBD2,TRBJ2-1,many,TRBV20-1,TGCAGTGCTAGAGGGGGACTAGACAATGAGCAGTTCTTC,CSARGGLDNEQFF
16,.,TRBJ1-4,many,TRBV11-2,TGTGCCAGCAGCATGGGAGTGACAGCAACTAATGAAAAACTGTTTTTT,CASSMGVTATNEKLFF
18,TRBD2,TRBJ2-5,many,TRBV7-9,TGTGCCAGCAGCCTTTCCGAGACTAGCGGGAGAACCCATGGAGACCAGTACTTC,CASSLSETSGRTHGDQYF
15,TRBD1,TRBJ2-7,many,TRBV20-1,TGCAGTGCTAGAGGTCTACCGGGACAGGCCTACGAGCAGTACTTC,CSARGLPGQAYEQYF
14,.,TRBJ1-5,.,TRBV10-1,TGCGCCAGCAGTGAGAAAGGGGCGAATCAGCCCCAGCATTTT,CASSEKGANQPQHF
12,.,TRBJ2-7,.,TRBV20-1,TGCAGTGGAAGCAGGAGCTCCTACGAGCAGTACTTC,CSGSRSSYEQYF
14,TRBD1,TRBJ1-3,.,TRBV30,TGTGCCTGGAGAAAGACAGGGAACCGAAACACCATATATTTT,CAWRKTGNRNTIYF
18,TRBD2,TRBJ2-3,.,TRBV9,TGTGCCAGCAGCGTGACACCCCGCTTTGCGGGAGATCGAGATACGCAGTATTTT,CASSVTPRFAGDRDTQYF
14,.,TRBJ1-6,many,TRBV18,TGTGCCAGCTCGATGGACGGGGATAATTCACCCCTCCACTTT,CASSMDGDNSPLHF
12,TRBD2,TRBJ2-5,many,TRBV27,TGTGCCAGCAGGGGGACTAAGGAGACCCAGTACTTC,CASRGTKETQYF
20,TRBD1,TRBJ1-6,few,TRBV27,TGTGCCAGCAGCTCTCTTCCGGGGACAGGGCTGATGGTTTCCAATTCACCCCTCCACTTT,CASSSLPGTGLMVSNSPLHF
14,.,TRBJ2-1,once,TRBV9,TGTGCCAGCAGCGTAGAACCCCTCAAGAATGAGCAGTTCTTC,CASSVEPLKNEQFF
13,.,TRBJ2-7,many,TRBV28,TGTGCCAGCAGTTCATCGGACAGCTACGAGCAGTACTTC,CASSSSDSYEQYF
15,TRBD2,TRBJ2-7,few,TRBV27,TGTGCCAGCAGAGAACTAGCGGGAGGAATTTACGAGCAGTACTTC,CASRELAGGIYEQYF
14,.,TRBJ1-2,.,TRBV2,TGTGCCAGCAGGGCCGGGACAAGAAACTATGGCTACACCTTC,CASRAGTRNYGYTF
15,.,TRBJ2-7,many,TRBV7-2,TGTGCCAGCAGCTTAGTAGGCCAGGGGTCCTACGAGCAGTACTTC,CASSLVGQGSYEQYF